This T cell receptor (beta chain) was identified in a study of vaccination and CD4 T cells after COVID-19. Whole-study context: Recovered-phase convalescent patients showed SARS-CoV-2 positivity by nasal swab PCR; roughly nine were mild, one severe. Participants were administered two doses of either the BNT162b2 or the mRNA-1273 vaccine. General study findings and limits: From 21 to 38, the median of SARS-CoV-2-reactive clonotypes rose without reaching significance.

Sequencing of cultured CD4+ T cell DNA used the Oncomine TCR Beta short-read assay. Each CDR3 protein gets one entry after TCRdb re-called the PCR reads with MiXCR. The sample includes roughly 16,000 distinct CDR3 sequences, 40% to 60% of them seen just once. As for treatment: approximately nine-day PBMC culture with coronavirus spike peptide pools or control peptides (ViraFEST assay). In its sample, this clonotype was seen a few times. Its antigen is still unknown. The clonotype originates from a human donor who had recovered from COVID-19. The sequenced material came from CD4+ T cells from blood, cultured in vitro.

The CDR3 DNA sequence: TGTGCCAGTGCAGGGGGAGGAAACACCATATATTTT. It specifies CASAGGGNTIYF. The V gene is TRBV19, the J gene TRBJ1-3; TRBD1 matches 7 bases. CDR3 length equals 12 residues. CDR1 LNHDA and CDR2 SQIVND come from the germline V gene (reference sequence). With V trimmed by 8 bases and J by 4 bases, 2 bases remained unmatched.